This T cell receptor (beta chain) came from a study of T cell responses to AZD1222 COVID-19 vaccine. Study results and limitations: Donors were largely white British and mainly female; clonal diversity was possibly underestimated. Among AZD1222 vaccinees, only five or six were seropositive at baseline. Unmutated regions of variants are reportedly targeted by nearly half of spike-specific TCRs.

This CDR3 is built from 12 residues. V dropped 7 bases and J dropped 11 bases, with 17 bases sitting between them. Profiling relied on immunoSEQ multiplex PCR, and the TCRdb table lists in-frame clones only, not all of them. The data hold about 85,000 clones, with roughly nine tenths observed a single time. Comment on this clone: As yet, its antigen is unknown.

The genes are TRBV12-3 or TRBV12-4 and TRBJ1-1; weak D call: TRBD1 (5 bases). Sample: peripheral blood, taken on day 0 of AZD1222 vaccination. The sequence derives from an adult in good health. The CDR3 DNA is TGTGCCAGCACCTGGGGACCCTCGAGGGCTTTCTTT. Its translation is CASTWGPSRAFF.